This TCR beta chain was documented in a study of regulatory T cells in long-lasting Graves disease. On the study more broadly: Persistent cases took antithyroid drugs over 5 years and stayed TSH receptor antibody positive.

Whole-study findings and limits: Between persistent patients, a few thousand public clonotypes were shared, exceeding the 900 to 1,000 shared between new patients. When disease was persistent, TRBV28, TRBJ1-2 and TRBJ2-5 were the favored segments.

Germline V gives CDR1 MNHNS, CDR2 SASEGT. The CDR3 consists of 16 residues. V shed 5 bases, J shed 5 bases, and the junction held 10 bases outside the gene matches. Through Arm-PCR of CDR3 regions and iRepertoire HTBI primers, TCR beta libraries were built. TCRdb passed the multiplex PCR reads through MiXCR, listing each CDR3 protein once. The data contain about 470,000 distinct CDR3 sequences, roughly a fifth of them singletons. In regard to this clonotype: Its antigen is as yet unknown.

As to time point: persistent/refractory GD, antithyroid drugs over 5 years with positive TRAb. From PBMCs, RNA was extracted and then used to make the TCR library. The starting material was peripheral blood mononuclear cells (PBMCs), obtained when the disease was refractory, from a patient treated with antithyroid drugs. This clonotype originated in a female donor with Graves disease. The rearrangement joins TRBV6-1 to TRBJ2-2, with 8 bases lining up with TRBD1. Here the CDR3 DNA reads TGTGCCAGCAGTCACCGAACAGGGGGTGATACCGGGGAGCTGTTTTTT. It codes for CASSHRTGGDTGELFF.